A selection of T cell receptor beta chains follows, all from one sample in a study of CD8+CD57+ T cells in acquired aplastic anemia. TCRdb fed the reads into MiXCR, producing one record per CDR3 protein. In the table there are some 92,000 distinct CDR3 sequences, less than 75% of which are singletons. Sequenced material: sorted CD4+, CD8+, or CD8+CD57+ T cells (not recorded which) from PBMCs. All receptors come from a human donor with aplastic anemia. The CDR3 runs from the conserved cysteine through the conserved F or W. The order of the fields is D gene, V gene, J gene, clone size, CDR3 DNA, CDR3 protein. D genes are given only for firm matches. Only part of the rows carry a size: once, few, many, or a class if the clone is expanded.

d_gene: -; v_gene: TRBV7-8; j_gene: TRBJ2-3; abundance: few; CDR3nt: TGTGCCGGCCACCGGTTGGGTACGCAGTATTTT; CDR3aa: CAGHRLGTQYF
d_gene: -; v_gene: TRBV20-1; j_gene: TRBJ2-2; abundance: few; CDR3nt: TGCAGTGCTAGTGACACCGGGGAGCTGTTTTTT; CDR3aa: CSASDTGELFF
d_gene: -; v_gene: TRBV19; j_gene: TRBJ2-5; abundance: -; CDR3nt: TGTGCCAGTAGTATGGGCGTTGCGGAGACCCAGTACTTC; CDR3aa: CASSMGVAETQYF
d_gene: -; v_gene: TRBV10-3; j_gene: TRBJ1-1; abundance: -; CDR3nt: TGTGCCATCAGTGAGAGGGAGTCCGCTGAAGCTTTCTTT; CDR3aa: CAISERESAEAFF
d_gene: -; v_gene: TRBV24-1; j_gene: TRBJ1-2; abundance: -; CDR3nt: TGTGCCACCAGTGATCTCGACATCCCCTATGGCTACACCTTC; CDR3aa: CATSDLDIPYGYTF
d_gene: -; v_gene: TRBV5-1; j_gene: TRBJ2-7; abundance: medium-sized; CDR3nt: TGCGCCAGCAGCCAGGGACACTTGGGCACCTACGAGCAGTACTTC; CDR3aa: CASSQGHLGTYEQYF
d_gene: -; v_gene: TRBV24-1; j_gene: TRBJ2-7; abundance: -; CDR3nt: TGTGCCACCAGTGATTTGGGGATCCTGCAGTACTTC; CDR3aa: CATSDLGILQYF
d_gene: TRBD2; v_gene: TRBV20-1; j_gene: TRBJ2-3; abundance: -; CDR3nt: TGCAGTGCTACTGACCTTACCCGAGCGGGGGACACAGATACGCAGTATTTT; CDR3aa: CSATDLTRAGDTDTQYF
d_gene: TRBD1; v_gene: TRBV15; j_gene: TRBJ1-4; abundance: few; CDR3nt: TGTGCCACCAGCAGGGACAGGGGTGAAAAACTGTTTTTT; CDR3aa: CATSRDRGEKLFF
d_gene: -; v_gene: TRBV7-8; j_gene: TRBJ1-6; abundance: many; CDR3nt: TGTGCCAGCAGCACGGACAGAGACTTAAGCTCCTATAATTCACCCCTCCACTTT; CDR3aa: CASSTDRDLSSYNSPLHF
d_gene: -; v_gene: TRBV9; j_gene: TRBJ1-5; abundance: -; CDR3nt: TGTGCCAGCAGCGCAGGACGGACACCCAATCAGCCCCAGCATTTT; CDR3aa: CASSAGRTPNQPQHF
d_gene: TRBD1; v_gene: TRBV24-1; j_gene: TRBJ2-5; abundance: -; CDR3nt: TGTGCCACCAGTGAGGCCGGGACAGGACAAGAGACCCAGTACTTC; CDR3aa: CATSEAGTGQETQYF
d_gene: -; v_gene: TRBV10-3; j_gene: TRBJ1-2; abundance: -; CDR3nt: TGTGCCATCACCCCGAATCGGGGCTATGGCTACACCTTC; CDR3aa: CAITPNRGYGYTF
d_gene: -; v_gene: TRBV19; j_gene: TRBJ2-7; abundance: -; CDR3nt: TGTGCCAGTAGTATGCGAGGGTACGAGCAGTACTTC; CDR3aa: CASSMRGYEQYF
d_gene: -; v_gene: TRBV5-4; j_gene: TRBJ1-5; abundance: -; CDR3nt: TGTGCCAGCAGCTTCCTCGACAGTAACGATTATAGCAATCAGCCCCAGCATTTT; CDR3aa: CASSFLDSNDYSNQPQHF
d_gene: -; v_gene: TRBV4-2; j_gene: TRBJ2-7; abundance: many; CDR3nt: TGTGCCAGCAGCCAAGAGGACAGTACAGTCTACGAGCAGTACTTC; CDR3aa: CASSQEDSTVYEQYF
d_gene: -; v_gene: TRBV10-2; j_gene: TRBJ2-5; abundance: -; CDR3nt: TGCGCCAGCAGTGAGGTAGATGTAAAGACCCAGTACTTC; CDR3aa: CASSEVDVKTQYF
d_gene: TRBD2; v_gene: TRBV20-1; j_gene: TRBJ2-3; abundance: -; CDR3nt: TGCGGTGCTAGAGATCCCCCCGTTAGCGGGGGGGGCACAGATACGCAGTATTTT; CDR3aa: CGARDPPVSGGGTDTQYF
d_gene: -; v_gene: TRBV19; j_gene: TRBJ1-2; abundance: -; CDR3nt: TGTGCCAGTAACGGAAACCTAGGGGATGGCTACACCTTC; CDR3aa: CASNGNLGDGYTF
d_gene: TRBD2; v_gene: TRBV10-2; j_gene: TRBJ2-1; abundance: -; CDR3nt: TGCGCCAGCAGTGAGCTAGCGGGGGCCCACAATGAGCAGTTCTTC; CDR3aa: CASSELAGAHNEQFF
d_gene: TRBD2; v_gene: TRBV5-1; j_gene: TRBJ2-1; abundance: many; CDR3nt: TGCGCCAGCAGCTTGGGACCCGGGGGGGGCAATGAGCAGTTCTTC; CDR3aa: CASSLGPGGGNEQFF
d_gene: -; v_gene: TRBV20-1; j_gene: TRBJ2-5; abundance: -; CDR3nt: TGCAGTGCTAGATTATCTTACCAAGAGACCCAGTACTTC; CDR3aa: CSARLSYQETQYF
d_gene: -; v_gene: TRBV24-1; j_gene: TRBJ2-1; abundance: -; CDR3nt: TGTGCCACCAGTAGATCCTACAATGAGCAGTTCTTC; CDR3aa: CATSRSYNEQFF
d_gene: -; v_gene: TRBV10-3; j_gene: TRBJ1-3; abundance: -; CDR3nt: TGTGCCATCAGTGAGTCGGGGGCTGGAAACACCATATATTTT; CDR3aa: CAISESGAGNTIYF
d_gene: TRBD1; v_gene: TRBV7-2; j_gene: TRBJ1-1; abundance: few; CDR3nt: TGTGCCAGCAAGGGACAGAAGAACACTGAAGCTTTCTTT; CDR3aa: CASKGQKNTEAFF
d_gene: -; v_gene: TRBV6-1; j_gene: TRBJ2-3; abundance: -; CDR3nt: TGTGCCAGCAGTGGAGGGGTGGTGGCCCAATCTAGCACAGATACGCAGTATTTT; CDR3aa: CASSGGVVAQSSTDTQYF
d_gene: -; v_gene: TRBV12-3/TRBV12-4; j_gene: TRBJ1-6; abundance: -; CDR3nt: TGTGCCAGCAGTACGACCGACTCACCCCTCCACTTT; CDR3aa: CASSTTDSPLHF
d_gene: TRBD2; v_gene: TRBV2; j_gene: TRBJ2-3; abundance: -; CDR3nt: TGTGCCAGCACTGACCTAGCGGGGAAGCAGGATACGCAGTATTTT; CDR3aa: CASTDLAGKQDTQYF
d_gene: -; v_gene: TRBV5-6; j_gene: TRBJ2-7; abundance: -; CDR3nt: TGTGCCAGCAGCGAGCCCTACGAGCAGTACTTC; CDR3aa: CASSEPYEQYF
d_gene: -; v_gene: TRBV10-3; j_gene: TRBJ1-1; abundance: -; CDR3nt: TGTGCCATCAGGCAGTACGGTGAAGCTTTCTTT; CDR3aa: CAIRQYGEAFF
d_gene: -; v_gene: TRBV12-3/TRBV12-4; j_gene: TRBJ2-5; abundance: many; CDR3nt: TGTGCCAGCGCAGGGGCGAGGGACGGCTCCCAAGAGACCCAGTACTTC; CDR3aa: CASAGARDGSQETQYF
d_gene: -; v_gene: TRBV10-3; j_gene: TRBJ2-7; abundance: -; CDR3nt: TGTGCCATCAGTGACCAGGGGCAGTACGAGCAGTACTTC; CDR3aa: CAISDQGQYEQYF
d_gene: -; v_gene: TRBV7-2; j_gene: TRBJ1-2; abundance: -; CDR3nt: TGTGCCAGCAGCGAGGGGGTCGACTATGGCTACACCTTC; CDR3aa: CASSEGVDYGYTF
d_gene: TRBD2; v_gene: TRBV20-1; j_gene: TRBJ2-3; abundance: -; CDR3nt: TGCAGTGCTACGACTAGCGGGATCGCAGATACGCAGTATTTT; CDR3aa: CSATTSGIADTQYF
d_gene: TRBD1; v_gene: TRBV20-1; j_gene: TRBJ1-4; abundance: medium-sized; CDR3nt: TGCAGTGCTACCCGGGACAGTAATGAAAAACTGTTTTTT; CDR3aa: CSATRDSNEKLFF
d_gene: -; v_gene: TRBV7-3; j_gene: TRBJ2-7; abundance: few; CDR3nt: TGTGCCAGCAGCCGTTACTACGAGCAGTACTTC; CDR3aa: CASSRYYEQYF
d_gene: -; v_gene: TRBV10-3; j_gene: TRBJ2-1; abundance: -; CDR3nt: TGTGCCATCAGTGAACCCGGGGGCAGTTACAATGAGCAGTTCTTC; CDR3aa: CAISEPGGSYNEQFF
d_gene: TRBD1; v_gene: TRBV29-1; j_gene: TRBJ2-3; abundance: -; CDR3nt: TGCAGCTGCACAGGGGGACCAAACAGGGAAATGGATACAGATACGCAGTATTTT; CDR3aa: CSCTGGPNREMDTDTQYF
d_gene: TRBD2; v_gene: TRBV11-2; j_gene: TRBJ2-1; abundance: -; CDR3nt: TGTGCCAGCAGCCCCCGGACTAGCGTCCTCTACAATGAGCAGTTCTTC; CDR3aa: CASSPRTSVLYNEQFF
d_gene: -; v_gene: TRBV19; j_gene: TRBJ2-7; abundance: -; CDR3nt: TGTGCCAGTAGTATGGAAGTAGCCTACGAGCAGTACTTC; CDR3aa: CASSMEVAYEQYF
d_gene: TRBD1; v_gene: TRBV15; j_gene: TRBJ2-7; abundance: -; CDR3nt: TGTGCCACCGGGACAGGGCGCTACGAGCAGTACTTC; CDR3aa: CATGTGRYEQYF
d_gene: TRBD2; v_gene: TRBV20-1; j_gene: TRBJ2-1; abundance: -; CDR3nt: TGCAGTGCGTGGACTAGCGGGGGGGCTGGAGACAATGAGCAGTTCTTC; CDR3aa: CSAWTSGGAGDNEQFF
d_gene: -; v_gene: TRBV13; j_gene: TRBJ2-7; abundance: -; CDR3nt: TGTGCCAGCAGCTTATCGCTTTCCTCCTACGAGCAGTACTTC; CDR3aa: CASSLSLSSYEQYF
d_gene: -; v_gene: TRBV12-3/TRBV12-4; j_gene: TRBJ2-7; abundance: once; CDR3nt: TGTGCCAGCAGTTCTCAGGAGGAGAACTACGAGCAGTACTTC; CDR3aa: CASSSQEENYEQYF
d_gene: -; v_gene: TRBV12-3/TRBV12-4; j_gene: TRBJ2-5; abundance: -; CDR3nt: TGTGCCAGCAGGGCCGGACAGCCAACGGAGACCCAGTACTTC; CDR3aa: CASRAGQPTETQYF
d_gene: -; v_gene: TRBV7-8; j_gene: TRBJ1-5; abundance: few; CDR3nt: TGTGCCAGCAGTCCCGCGGACAGTGGGTCCCAGCATTTT; CDR3aa: CASSPADSGSQHF
d_gene: -; v_gene: TRBV2; j_gene: TRBJ2-3; abundance: -; CDR3nt: TGTGCCAGCAGCATGCGAGAGGACAGCACAGATACGCAGTATTTT; CDR3aa: CASSMREDSTDTQYF
d_gene: -; v_gene: TRBV9; j_gene: TRBJ2-7; abundance: -; CDR3nt: TGTGCCAGCAGCGTAGCTGGAGGGGGCTACGAGCAGTACTTC; CDR3aa: CASSVAGGGYEQYF
d_gene: -; v_gene: TRBV24-1; j_gene: TRBJ1-2; abundance: few; CDR3nt: TGTGCCACCAGTGATGGTGGGGGCTATGGCTACACCTTC; CDR3aa: CATSDGGGYGYTF